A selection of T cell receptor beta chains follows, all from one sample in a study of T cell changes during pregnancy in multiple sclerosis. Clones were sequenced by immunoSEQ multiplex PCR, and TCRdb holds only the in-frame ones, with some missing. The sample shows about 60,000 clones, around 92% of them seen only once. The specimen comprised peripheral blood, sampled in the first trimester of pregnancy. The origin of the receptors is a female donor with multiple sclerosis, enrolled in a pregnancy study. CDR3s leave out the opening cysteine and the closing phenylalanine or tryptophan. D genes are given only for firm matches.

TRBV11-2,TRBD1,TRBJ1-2,ASSSRQGFDGYT
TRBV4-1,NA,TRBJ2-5,ASSQDKGGRETQY
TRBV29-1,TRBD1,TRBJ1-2,SVEDRGTGYYDGYT
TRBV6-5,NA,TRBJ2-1,ASSPGNEQF
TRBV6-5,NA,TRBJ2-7,ASTPDRPSYEQY
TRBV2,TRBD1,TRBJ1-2,ASSEGTGPLYGYT
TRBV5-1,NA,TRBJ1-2,ASSLGAREFDGYT
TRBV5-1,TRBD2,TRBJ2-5,ASSLAPAGGSETQY
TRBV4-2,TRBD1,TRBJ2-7,ASSDSGTVTYEQY
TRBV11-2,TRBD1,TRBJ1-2,ASSLRTGRGYT
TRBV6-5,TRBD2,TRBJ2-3,ASSYVAGGPWAQY
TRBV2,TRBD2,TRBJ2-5,ASSLLPGLGLAGLGETQY
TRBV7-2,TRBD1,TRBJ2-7,ASSSMDRVLSYEQY
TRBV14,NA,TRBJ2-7,ASSQVQGSYEQY
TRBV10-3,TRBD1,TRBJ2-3,AISALQGAADTQY
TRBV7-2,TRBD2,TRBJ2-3,ASSPLLAGVADTQY
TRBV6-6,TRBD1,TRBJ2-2,ASRDRVNTGELF
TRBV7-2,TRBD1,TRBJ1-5,ASTQGTQGYNQPQH
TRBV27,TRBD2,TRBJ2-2,ASSSRLAGNTGELF
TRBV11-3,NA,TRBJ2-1,ASSFLASSYNEQF